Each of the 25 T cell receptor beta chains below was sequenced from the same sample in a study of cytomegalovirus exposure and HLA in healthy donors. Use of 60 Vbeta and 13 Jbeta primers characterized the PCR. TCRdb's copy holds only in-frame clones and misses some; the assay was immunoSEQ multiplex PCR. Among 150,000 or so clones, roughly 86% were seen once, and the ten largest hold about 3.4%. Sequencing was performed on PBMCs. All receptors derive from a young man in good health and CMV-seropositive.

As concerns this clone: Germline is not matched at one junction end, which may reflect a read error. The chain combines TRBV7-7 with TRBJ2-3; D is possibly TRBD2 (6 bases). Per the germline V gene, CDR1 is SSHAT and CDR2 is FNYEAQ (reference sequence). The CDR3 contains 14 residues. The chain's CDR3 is CASSLAEGLHTQYF. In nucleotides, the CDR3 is TGTGCTAGCAGCTTAGCGGAAGGACTACATACGCAGTATTTT. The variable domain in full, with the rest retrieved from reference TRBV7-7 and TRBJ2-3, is GAGVSQSPRYKVTKRGQDVTLRCDPISSHATLYWYQQALGQGPEFLTYFNYEAQPDKSGLPSDRFSAERPEGSISTLTIQRTEQRDSAMYRCASSLAEGLHTQYFGPGTRLTVL.

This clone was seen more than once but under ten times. The CDR3 DNA reads TGTGCCAGCAACAAGGGAGGGGTAGACTACGAGCAGTACTTC. This translates into CASNKGGVDYEQYF. The chain has TRBV7-9 and TRBJ2-7; 7 nucleotides align to TRBD2. This CDR3 has 14 residues. Per the germline V gene, CDR1 is SEHNR and CDR2 is FQNEAQ (reference sequence). V was clipped by 7 bases and J by 3 bases; unmatched bases: 9.

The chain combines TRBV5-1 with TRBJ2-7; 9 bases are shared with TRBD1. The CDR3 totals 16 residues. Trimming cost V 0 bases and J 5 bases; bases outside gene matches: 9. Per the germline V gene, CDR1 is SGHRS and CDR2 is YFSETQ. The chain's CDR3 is CASSLEVGTGRNEQYF. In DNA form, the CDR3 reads TGCGCCAGCAGCTTGGAGGTCGGGACAGGGAGGAACGAGCAGTACTTC.

CDR3 in amino acids: CASNTIRGLRTEAFF. The DNA of the CDR3 is TGTGCCAGCAATACAATAAGGGGGCTACGGACTGAAGCTTTCTTT. The chain recombines TRBV6-5 with TRBJ1-1, with 7 bases identical to TRBD1. Germline V CDR1 and CDR2: MNHEY, SVGAGI. The CDR3 extends over 15 amino acids. V lost 7 bases to trimming and J lost 5 bases; unmatched junction nucleotides: 13.

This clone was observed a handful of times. As DNA, the CDR3 is TGTGCCAGCAGTTCCGCGGGGGGAACCACTGAAGCTTTCTTT. This sequence encodes CASSSAGGTTEAFF. The V call is TRBV28, the J call TRBJ1-1, with D perhaps TRBD1 (5 bases). The CDR3 is 14 residues long. The germline V gene encodes CDR1 MDHEN and CDR2 SYDVKM. The V end was cut by 4 bases, the J end by 4 bases, with 13 bases between.

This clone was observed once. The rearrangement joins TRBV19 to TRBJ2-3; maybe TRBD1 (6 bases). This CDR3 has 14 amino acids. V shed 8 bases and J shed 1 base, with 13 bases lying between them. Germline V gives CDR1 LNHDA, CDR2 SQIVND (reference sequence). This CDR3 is CASARGGGTDTQYF. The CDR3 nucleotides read TGTGCCAGTGCCAGGGGTGGAGGCACAGATACGCAGTATTTT.

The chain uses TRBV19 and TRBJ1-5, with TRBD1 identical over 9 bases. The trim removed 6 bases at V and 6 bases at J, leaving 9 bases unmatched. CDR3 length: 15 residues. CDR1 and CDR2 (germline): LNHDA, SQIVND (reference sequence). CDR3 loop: CASSKLGTGFQPQHF. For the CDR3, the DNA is TGTGCCAGTAGCAAACTCGGGACAGGGTTTCAGCCCCAGCATTTT.

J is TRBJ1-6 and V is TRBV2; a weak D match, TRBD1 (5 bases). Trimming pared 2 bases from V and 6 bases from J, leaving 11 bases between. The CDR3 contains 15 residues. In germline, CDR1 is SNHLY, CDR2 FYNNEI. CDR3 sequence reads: CASSEWAGSNSPLHF. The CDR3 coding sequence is TGTGCCAGCAGTGAATGGGCAGGGTCTAATTCACCCCTCCACTTT. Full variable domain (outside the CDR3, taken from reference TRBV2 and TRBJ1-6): EPEVTQTPSHQVTQMGQEVILRCVPISNHLYFYWYRQILGQKVEFLVSFYNNEISEKSEIFDDQFSVERPDGSNFTLKIRSTKLEDSAMYFCASSEWAGSNSPLHFGNGTRLTVT.

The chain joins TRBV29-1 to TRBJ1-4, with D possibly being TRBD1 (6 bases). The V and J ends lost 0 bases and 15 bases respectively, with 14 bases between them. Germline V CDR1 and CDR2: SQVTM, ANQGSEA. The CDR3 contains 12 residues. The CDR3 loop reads CSVEDKGGAVFF. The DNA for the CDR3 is TGCAGCGTTGAAGATAAGGGGGGGGCGGTGTTTTTT.

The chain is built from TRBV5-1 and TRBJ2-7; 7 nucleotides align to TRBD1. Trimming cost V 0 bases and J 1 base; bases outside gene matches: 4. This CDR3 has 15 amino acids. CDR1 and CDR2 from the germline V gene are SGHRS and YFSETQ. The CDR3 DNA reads TGCGCCAGCAGCTTGGAGGGGACAGCGTCCTACGAGCAGTACTTC. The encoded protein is CASSLEGTASYEQYF.

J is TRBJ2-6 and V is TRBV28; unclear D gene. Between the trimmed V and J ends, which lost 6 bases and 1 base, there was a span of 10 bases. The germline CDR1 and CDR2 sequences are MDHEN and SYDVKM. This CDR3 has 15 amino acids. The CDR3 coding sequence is TGTGCCAGCAGCCCCTCGGGTTCTGGGGCCAACGTCCTGACTTTC. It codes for CASSPSGSGANVLTF. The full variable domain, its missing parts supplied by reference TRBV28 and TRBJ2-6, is DVKVTQSSRYLVKRTGEKVFLECVQDMDHENMFWYRQDPGLGLRLIYFSYDVKMKEKGDIPEGYSVSREKKERFSLILESASTNQTSMYLCASSPSGSGANVLTFGAGSRLTVL.

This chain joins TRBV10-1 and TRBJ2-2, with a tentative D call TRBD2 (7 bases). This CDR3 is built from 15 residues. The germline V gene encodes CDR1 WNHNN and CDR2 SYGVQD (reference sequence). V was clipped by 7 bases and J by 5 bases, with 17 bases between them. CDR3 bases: TGCGCCAGCAAGAGGGGGGGCGCATTAACCGGGGAGCTGTTTTTT. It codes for CASKRGGALTGELFF.

CDR3 sequence reads: CAWTDRRPPMNTEAFF. The CDR3 region has the DNA TGTGCCTGGACTGACAGGCGTCCCCCCATGAACACTGAAGCTTTCTTT. The genes are TRBV30 and TRBJ1-1, with a possible D match to TRBD1 (6 bases). The CDR3 is made up of 16 amino acids. The V gene lost 4 bases and the J gene lost 0 bases, with 18 bases spanning the gap. Per the germline V gene, CDR1 is GTSNPN and CDR2 is SVGIG (reference sequence).

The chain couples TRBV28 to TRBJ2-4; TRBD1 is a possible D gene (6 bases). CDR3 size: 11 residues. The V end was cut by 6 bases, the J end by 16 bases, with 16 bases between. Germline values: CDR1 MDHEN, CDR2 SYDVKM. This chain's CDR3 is CASSRGQREYF. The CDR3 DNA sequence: TGTGCCAGCAGCCGCGGACAGAGGGAATACTTC.

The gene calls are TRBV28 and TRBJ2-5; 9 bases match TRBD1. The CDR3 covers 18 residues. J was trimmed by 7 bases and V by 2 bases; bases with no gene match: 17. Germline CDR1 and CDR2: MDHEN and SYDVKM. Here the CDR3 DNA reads TGTGCCAGCAGTTTAAAGGGTGAAGGGACAGGGATGATCGGGACCCAGTACTTC. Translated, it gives CASSLKGEGTGMIGTQYF.

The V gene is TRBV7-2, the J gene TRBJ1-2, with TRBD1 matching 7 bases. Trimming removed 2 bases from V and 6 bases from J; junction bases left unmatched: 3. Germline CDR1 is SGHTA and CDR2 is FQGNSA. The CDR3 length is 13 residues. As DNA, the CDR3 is TGTGCCAGCAGCTTAAGTACAGGGGATGGCTACACCTTC. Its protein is CASSLSTGDGYTF.

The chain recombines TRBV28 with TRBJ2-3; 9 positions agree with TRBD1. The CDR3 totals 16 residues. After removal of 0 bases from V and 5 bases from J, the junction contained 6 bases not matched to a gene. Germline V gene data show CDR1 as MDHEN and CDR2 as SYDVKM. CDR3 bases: TGTGCCAGCAGTTTATGGGGGACAGGGTCAAGAGATACGCAGTATTTT. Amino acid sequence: CASSLWGTGSRDTQYF.

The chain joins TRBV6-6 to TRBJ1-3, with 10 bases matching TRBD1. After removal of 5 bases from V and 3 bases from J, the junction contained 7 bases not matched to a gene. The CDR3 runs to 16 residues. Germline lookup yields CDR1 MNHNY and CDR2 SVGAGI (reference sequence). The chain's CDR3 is CASSLSGTGVGNTIYF. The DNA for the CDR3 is TGTGCCAGCAGTCTGTCCGGGACAGGGGTTGGAAACACCATATATTTT.

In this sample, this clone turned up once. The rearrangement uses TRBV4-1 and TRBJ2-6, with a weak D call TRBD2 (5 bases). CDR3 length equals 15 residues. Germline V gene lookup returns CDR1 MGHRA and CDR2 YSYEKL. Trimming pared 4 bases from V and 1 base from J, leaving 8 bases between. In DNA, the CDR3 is TGCGCCAGCAGCCTGGGGAGTTCTGGGGCCAACGTCCTGACTTTC. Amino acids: CASSLGSSGANVLTF.

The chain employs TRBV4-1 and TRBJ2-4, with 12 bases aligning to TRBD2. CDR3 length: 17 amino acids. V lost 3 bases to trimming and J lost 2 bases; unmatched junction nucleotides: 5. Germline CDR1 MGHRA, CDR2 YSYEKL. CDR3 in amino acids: CASSQYLAGGTKNIQYF. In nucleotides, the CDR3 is TGCGCCAGCAGCCAGTATCTAGCGGGAGGGACCAAAAACATTCAGTACTTC.

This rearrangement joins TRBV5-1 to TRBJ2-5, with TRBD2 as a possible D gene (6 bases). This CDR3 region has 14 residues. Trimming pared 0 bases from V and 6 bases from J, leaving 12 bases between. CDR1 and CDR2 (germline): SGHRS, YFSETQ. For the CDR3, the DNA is TGCGCCAGCAGCTTGGCGGGAGAAATGAAGACCCAGTACTTC. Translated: CASSLAGEMKTQYF.

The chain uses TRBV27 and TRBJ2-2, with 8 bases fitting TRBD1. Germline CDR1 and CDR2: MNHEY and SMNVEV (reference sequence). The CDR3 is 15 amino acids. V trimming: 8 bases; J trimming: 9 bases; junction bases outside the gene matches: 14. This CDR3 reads CASSNQGAGTRELFF. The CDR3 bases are TGTGCCAGCTCAAACCAGGGGGCGGGTACTAGGGAGCTGTTTTTT.

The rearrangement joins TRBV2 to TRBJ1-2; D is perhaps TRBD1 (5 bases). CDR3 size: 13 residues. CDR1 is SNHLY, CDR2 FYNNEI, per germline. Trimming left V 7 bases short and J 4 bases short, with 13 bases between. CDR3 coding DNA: TGTGCCAGCAATCAGGGAAAGGTCTATGGCTACACCTTC. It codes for CASNQGKVYGYTF.

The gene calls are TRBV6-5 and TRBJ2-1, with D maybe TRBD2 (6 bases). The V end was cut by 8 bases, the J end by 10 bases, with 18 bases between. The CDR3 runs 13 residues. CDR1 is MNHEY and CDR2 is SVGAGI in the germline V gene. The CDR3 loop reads CASSRAGRFEQFF. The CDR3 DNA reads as TGTGCCAGCTCAAGGGCGGGGCGGTTCGAGCAGTTCTTC.

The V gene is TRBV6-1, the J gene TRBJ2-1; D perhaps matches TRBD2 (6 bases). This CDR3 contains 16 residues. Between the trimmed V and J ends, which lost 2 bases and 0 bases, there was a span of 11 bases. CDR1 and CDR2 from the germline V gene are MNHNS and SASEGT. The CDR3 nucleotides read TGTGCCAGCAGTGAACGGGGGACGAGCTCCTACAATGAGCAGTTCTTC. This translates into CASSERGTSSYNEQFF.